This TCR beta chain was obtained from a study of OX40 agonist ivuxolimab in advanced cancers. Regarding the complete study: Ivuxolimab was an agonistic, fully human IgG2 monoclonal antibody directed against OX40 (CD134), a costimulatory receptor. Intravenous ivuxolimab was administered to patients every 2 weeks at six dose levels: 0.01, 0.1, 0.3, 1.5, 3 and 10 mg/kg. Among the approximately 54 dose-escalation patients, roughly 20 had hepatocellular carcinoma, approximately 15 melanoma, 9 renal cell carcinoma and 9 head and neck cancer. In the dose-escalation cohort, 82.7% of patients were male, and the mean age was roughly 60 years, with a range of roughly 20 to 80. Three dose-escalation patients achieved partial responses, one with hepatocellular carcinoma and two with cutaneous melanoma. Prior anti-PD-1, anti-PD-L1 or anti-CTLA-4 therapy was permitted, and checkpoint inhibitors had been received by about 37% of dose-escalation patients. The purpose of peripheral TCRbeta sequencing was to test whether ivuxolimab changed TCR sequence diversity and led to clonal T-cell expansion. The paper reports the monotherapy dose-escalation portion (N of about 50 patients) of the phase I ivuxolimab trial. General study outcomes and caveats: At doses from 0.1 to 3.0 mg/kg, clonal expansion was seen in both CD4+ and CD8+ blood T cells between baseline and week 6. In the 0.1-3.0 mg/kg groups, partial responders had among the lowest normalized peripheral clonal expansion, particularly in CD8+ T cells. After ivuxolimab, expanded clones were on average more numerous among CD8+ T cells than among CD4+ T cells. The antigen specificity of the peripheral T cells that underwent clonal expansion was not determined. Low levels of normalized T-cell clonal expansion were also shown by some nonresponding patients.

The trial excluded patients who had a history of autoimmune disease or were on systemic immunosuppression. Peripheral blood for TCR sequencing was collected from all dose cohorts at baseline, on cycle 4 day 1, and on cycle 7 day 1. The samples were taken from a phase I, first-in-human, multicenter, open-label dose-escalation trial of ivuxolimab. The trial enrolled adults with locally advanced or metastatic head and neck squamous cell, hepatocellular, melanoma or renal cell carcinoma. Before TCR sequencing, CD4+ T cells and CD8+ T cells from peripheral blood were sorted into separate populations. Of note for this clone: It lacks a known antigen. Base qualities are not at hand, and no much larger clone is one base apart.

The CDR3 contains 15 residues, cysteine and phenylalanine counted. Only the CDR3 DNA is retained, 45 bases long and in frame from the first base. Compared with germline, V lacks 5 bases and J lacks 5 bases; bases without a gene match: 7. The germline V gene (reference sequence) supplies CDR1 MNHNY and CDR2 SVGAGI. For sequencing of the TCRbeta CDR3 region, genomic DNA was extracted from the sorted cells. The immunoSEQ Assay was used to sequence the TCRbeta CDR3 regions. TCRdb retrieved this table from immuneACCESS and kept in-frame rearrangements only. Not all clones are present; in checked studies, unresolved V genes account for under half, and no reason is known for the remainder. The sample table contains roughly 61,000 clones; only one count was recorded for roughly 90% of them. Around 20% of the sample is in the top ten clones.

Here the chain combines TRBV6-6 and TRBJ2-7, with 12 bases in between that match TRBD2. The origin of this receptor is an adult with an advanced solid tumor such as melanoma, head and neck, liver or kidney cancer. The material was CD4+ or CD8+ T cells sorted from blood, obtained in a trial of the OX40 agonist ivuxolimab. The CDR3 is CASSILAGGIDEQYF. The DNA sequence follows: TGTGCCAGCAGTATCCTAGCGGGGGGGATTGACGAGCAGTACTTC.